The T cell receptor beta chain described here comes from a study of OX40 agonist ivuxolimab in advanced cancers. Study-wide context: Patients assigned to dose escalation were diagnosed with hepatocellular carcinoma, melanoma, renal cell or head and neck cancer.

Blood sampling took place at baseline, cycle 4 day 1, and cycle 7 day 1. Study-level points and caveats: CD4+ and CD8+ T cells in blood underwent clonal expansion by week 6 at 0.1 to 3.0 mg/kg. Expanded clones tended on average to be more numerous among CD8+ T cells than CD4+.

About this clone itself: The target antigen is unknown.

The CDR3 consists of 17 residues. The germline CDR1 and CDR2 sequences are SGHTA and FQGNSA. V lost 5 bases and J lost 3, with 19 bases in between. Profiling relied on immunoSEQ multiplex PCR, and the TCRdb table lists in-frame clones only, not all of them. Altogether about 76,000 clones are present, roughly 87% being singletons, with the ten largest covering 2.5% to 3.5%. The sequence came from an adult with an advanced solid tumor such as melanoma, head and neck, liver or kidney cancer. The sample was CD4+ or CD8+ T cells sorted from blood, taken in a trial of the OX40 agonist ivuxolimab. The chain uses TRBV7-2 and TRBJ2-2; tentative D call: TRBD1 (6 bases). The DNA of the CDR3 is TGTGCCAGCAGCCCCGGGTGGAAGACAGGACACACCGGGGAGCTGTTTTTT. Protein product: CASSPGWKTGHTGELFF.